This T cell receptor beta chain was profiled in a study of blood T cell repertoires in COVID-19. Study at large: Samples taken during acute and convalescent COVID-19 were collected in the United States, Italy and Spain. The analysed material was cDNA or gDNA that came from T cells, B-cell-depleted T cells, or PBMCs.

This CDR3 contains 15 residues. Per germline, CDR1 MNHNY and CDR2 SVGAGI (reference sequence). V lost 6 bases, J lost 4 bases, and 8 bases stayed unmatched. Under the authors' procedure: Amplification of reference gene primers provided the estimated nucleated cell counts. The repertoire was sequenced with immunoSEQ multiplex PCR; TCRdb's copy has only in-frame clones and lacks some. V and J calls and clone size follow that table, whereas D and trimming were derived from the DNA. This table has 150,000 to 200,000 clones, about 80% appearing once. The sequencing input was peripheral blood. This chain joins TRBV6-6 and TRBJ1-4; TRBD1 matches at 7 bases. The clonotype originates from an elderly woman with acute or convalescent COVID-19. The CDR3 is CASRPGGYLNEKLFF. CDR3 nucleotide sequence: TGTGCCAGCAGACCAGGGGGTTACCTTAATGAAAAACTGTTTTTT.